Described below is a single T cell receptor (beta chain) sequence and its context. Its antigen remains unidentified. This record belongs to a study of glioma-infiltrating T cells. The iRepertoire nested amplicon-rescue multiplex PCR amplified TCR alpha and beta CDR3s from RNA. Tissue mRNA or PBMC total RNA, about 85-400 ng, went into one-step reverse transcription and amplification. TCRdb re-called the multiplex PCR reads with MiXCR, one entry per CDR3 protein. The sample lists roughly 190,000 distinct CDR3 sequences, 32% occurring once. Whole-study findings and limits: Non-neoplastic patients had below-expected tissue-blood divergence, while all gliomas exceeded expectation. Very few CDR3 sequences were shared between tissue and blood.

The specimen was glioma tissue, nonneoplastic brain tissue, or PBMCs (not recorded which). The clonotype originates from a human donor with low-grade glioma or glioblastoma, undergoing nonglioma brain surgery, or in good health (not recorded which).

The CDR3 DNA reads TGCGCCAGCAGCCAAGAATCAGGGGATGAATACACCTTC. Translated, it gives CASSQESGDEYTF. This chain connects TRBV4-1 to TRBJ1-2; possibly TRBD1 for D (6 bases). This CDR3 has 13 amino acids. Germline CDR1 reads MGHRA; CDR2 reads YSYEKL. Trimming shortened V by 0 bases and J by 11 bases, and 13 bases separated the two germline ends.